What follows are 22 T cell receptor beta chains derived from one specimen sequenced in a study of blood T cell repertoires in COVID-19. Data came from immunoSEQ multiplex PCR; TCRdb stores just in-frame clones and leaves some out. The sample lists a few hundred thousand clones, roughly 87% occurring once. The specimen was PBMCs or T cells enriched from blood (not recorded which). The receptors originated from a woman in her late teens or twenties who had recovered from COVID-19.

This clone was counted only a few times. The genes are TRBV15 and TRBJ1-5, with D perhaps TRBD1 (6 bases). Per germline, CDR1 LNHNV and CDR2 YYDKDF (reference sequence). This CDR3 has 16 residues. V lost 2 bases, J lost 1 base, and 12 bases lay in between. In nucleotides, the CDR3 is TGTGCCACCAGCAGATCAGGGGCGAGGAGCAATCAGCCCCAGCATTTT. It encodes CATSRSGARSNQPQHF.

The rearrangement links TRBV3-1 (or the pseudogene TRBV3-2) to TRBJ2-1; possible D gene TRBD2, 7 bases. This CDR3 has 14 amino acids. Trimming took off 2 bases at V and 7 bases at J, with 12 bases between the two ends. Germline V CDR1 and CDR2: LGHDT, YNNKEL (reference sequence). The CDR3 sequence is CASSQWEGGNEQFF. For the CDR3, the DNA is TGTGCCAGCAGCCAATGGGAGGGGGGGAATGAGCAGTTCTTC.

The V call is TRBV21-1, the J call TRBJ2-3; the table's D gene call, TRBD1, was not cross checked with the DNA. TRBV21-1 is a known pseudogene. There are 15 residues in the CDR3. The CDR3 DNA follows: TGTGCCAGCACCCTCGACAGGGTACACACAGATACGCAGTATTTT. Amino acid sequence: CASTLDRVHTDTQYF.

V is TRBV11-2 and J is TRBJ2-1, with 7 bases aligning to TRBD1. CDR1 is SGHAT and CDR2 is FQNNGV in the germline V gene. The V gene end was trimmed by 3 bases and the J gene end by 5 bases; junction bases not matched to a gene: 4. The CDR3 extends over 14 amino acids. CDR3 sequence (DNA): TGTGCCAGCAGCTTTTCCACAGGGGACAATGAGCAGTTCTTC. As protein: CASSFSTGDNEQFF.

The V call is TRBV7-2, the J call TRBJ1-2; D is unclear. V lost 6 bases and J 2 bases, leaving 19 bases between the germline ends. Germline V lookup: CDR1 SGHTA, CDR2 FQGNSA. This CDR3 has 16 amino acids. The CDR3 DNA reads as TGTGCCAGCAGGCCGACTATGGCCTCGGGAAACTATGGCTACACCTTC. It encodes CASRPTMASGNYGYTF.

The CDR3 reads CASSSWSGSNQPQHF. The CDR3 region has the DNA TGTGCCAGCAGTTCCTGGTCCGGGAGCAATCAGCCCCAGCATTTT. This chain joins TRBV28 and TRBJ1-5, with unresolved D. Germline V lookup: CDR1 MDHEN, CDR2 SYDVKM. The CDR3 sequence is 15 residues long. V lost 4 bases, J lost 1 base, and 11 bases lay in between.

V and J are TRBV6-4 and TRBJ2-3; 9 nucleotides line up with TRBD2. J was trimmed by 6 bases and V by 2 bases; bases with no gene match: 9. Germline loops: CDR1 MRHNA, CDR2 SNTAGT. The CDR3 totals 16 residues. CDR3 nucleotides: TGTGCCAGCAGTGACGAGGCGGGAGGGTCCCGCGATACGCAGTATTTT. Amino acids: CASSDEAGGSRDTQYF.

The gene calls are TRBV9 and TRBJ1-1, with D perhaps TRBD1 (6 bases). Deletions cut 3 bases from V and 5 bases from J, with 20 bases between. The CDR3 totals 16 residues. Germline V gene sequence: CDR1 SGDLS, CDR2 YYNGEE. The CDR3 DNA is TGTGCCAGCAGCGGAGCAGGGGTCCCTGGGGATACTGAAGCTTTCTTT. Translation gives CASSGAGVPGDTEAFF.

V gene TRBV5-1 combines with J gene TRBJ2-7; D gene unclear. The CDR3 has 15 amino acids. The germline V gene encodes CDR1 SGHRS and CDR2 YFSETQ. Trimming took 7 bases from V and 7 from J, leaving 24 bases between them. CDR3 nucleotides: TGCGCCAGCCGCGCGTCCTTGGGCGTCGTAGGAGAGCAGTACTTC. It encodes CASRASLGVVGEQYF.

The chain links TRBV5-5 to TRBJ1-5; the D gene is possibly TRBD1 (6 bases). CDR1 SGHKS and CDR2 YYEKEE come from the germline V gene (reference sequence). V shed 3 bases and J shed 0 bases, with 16 bases lying between them. The length of the CDR3 is 17 residues. The CDR3 here is CASSWAGDQLSNQPQHF. CDR3 nucleotide sequence: TGTGCCAGCAGCTGGGCAGGGGACCAACTTAGCAATCAGCCCCAGCATTTT.

The rearrangement uses TRBV3-1 (or the pseudogene TRBV3-2) and TRBJ1-1; unclear D gene. The V gene lost 1 base and the J gene lost 1 base, with 4 bases spanning the gap. CDR3 size: 13 residues. Germline V CDR1 and CDR2: LGHDT, YNNKEL (reference sequence). CDR3 sequence reads: CASSQGQNTEAFF. In nucleotides, the CDR3 is TGTGCCAGCAGCCAAGGACAGAACACTGAAGCTTTCTTT.

The chain combines TRBV11-3 with TRBJ2-7; 7 nucleotides match TRBD1. The germline V gene encodes CDR1 SGHNT and CDR2 YENEEA. CDR3 length: 13 residues. The trim removed 1 base at V and 6 bases at J, leaving 3 bases unmatched. The CDR3 here is CASSLVTGAEQYF. The DNA of the CDR3 is TGTGCCAGCAGCTTAGTTACAGGGGCCGAGCAGTACTTC. Complete variable domain (other parts from reference TRBV11-3 and TRBJ2-7): EAGVVQSPRYKIIEKKQPVAFWCNPISGHNTLYWYLQNLGQGPELLIRYENEEAVDDSQLPKDRFSAERLKGVDSTLKIQPAELGDSAVYLCASSLVTGAEQYFGPGTRLTVT.

The rearrangement uses TRBV10-3 and TRBJ2-1, with 9 bases fitting TRBD1. Germline V gives CDR1 ENHRY, CDR2 SYGVKD. The CDR3 has 14 amino acids. V was pared by 9 bases and J by 4 bases, with 7 bases of the junction left unmatched. CDR3 in amino acids: CAIGTGGWYNEQFF. In DNA, the CDR3 is TGTGCCATAGGCACAGGGGGCTGGTACAATGAGCAGTTCTTC.

This rearrangement joins TRBV19 to TRBJ1-5; D remains unclear. Trimming shortened V by 0 bases and J by 1 base, and 13 bases separated the two germline ends. Germline loops: CDR1 LNHDA, CDR2 SQIVND (reference sequence). This CDR3 contains 17 residues. This chain's CDR3 is CASSIDVIGRSNQPQHF. In nucleotides, the CDR3 is TGTGCCAGTAGTATAGATGTGATAGGGAGGAGCAATCAGCCCCAGCATTTT.

The rearrangement joins TRBV6-5 to TRBJ2-7; perhaps TRBD2 as D (5 bases). Germline CDR1 and CDR2: MNHEY and SVGAGI. The CDR3 is 16 residues long. V was pared by 4 bases and J by 0 bases, with 16 bases between. The CDR3 reads CASSSSTGESSYEQYF. The CDR3, as DNA: TGTGCCAGCAGTTCCTCCACCGGGGAGAGCTCCTACGAGCAGTACTTC.

The V gene is TRBV28, the J gene TRBJ1-5; possible D gene TRBD1, 6 bases. Germline V gene data show CDR1 as MDHEN and CDR2 as SYDVKM. This CDR3 contains 15 residues. The V end was cut by 6 bases, the J end by 2 bases, with 14 bases between. CDR3 nucleotide sequence: TGTGCCAGCAGGATTCCACAGGGAGGCAATCAGCCCCAGCATTTT. Encoded protein: CASRIPQGGNQPQHF.

This chain joins TRBV6-4 and TRBJ1-2, with 9 bases that match TRBD1. The CDR3 loop spans 17 amino acids. V shed 4 bases and J 5 bases; nucleotides not matched to a gene: 14. CDR1 is MRHNA and CDR2 is SNTAGT in the germline V gene. The CDR3 DNA sequence: TGTGCCAGCAGTGCACACCCAACAGGGGGCGAATCGTATGGCTACACCTTC. Its protein product is CASSAHPTGGESYGYTF.

The chain carries TRBV28 and TRBJ1-2, with no clear D. Trimming stripped 6 bases from V and 3 bases from J, with 17 bases between. The CDR3 totals 15 residues. Germline loops: CDR1 MDHEN, CDR2 SYDVKM. The CDR3 spells CASRRGVPNYYGYTF. The CDR3 DNA follows: TGTGCCAGCAGAAGAGGAGTTCCCAACTACTATGGCTACACCTTC.

This chain joins TRBV18 and TRBJ2-2, with TRBD2 matching over 7 bases. CDR1 and CDR2 (germline): KGHSH, LQKENI. With V trimmed by 6 bases and J by 3 bases, 7 bases remained unmatched. The CDR3 consists of 15 residues. The chain's CDR3 is CASSTGLVDTGELFF. CDR3 coding DNA: TGTGCCAGCTCCACAGGACTAGTCGACACCGGGGAGCTGTTTTTT.

The chain employs TRBV7-6 and TRBJ2-7; TRBD2 matches 13 bases. The CDR3 consists of 18 residues. Germline-derived CDR1 and CDR2 are SGHVS and FNYEAQ. The J segment lost 3 bases and the V segment lost 4 bases, leaving 12 bases of the junction unmatched. In nucleotides, the CDR3 is TGTGCCAGCAGCTCACCGGGGACTAGCGGGACCCTCAGCTACGAGCAGTACTTC. Translated: CASSSPGTSGTLSYEQYF.

V usage is TRBV7-2 and J usage is TRBJ1-4, with D tentatively TRBD1 (6 bases). The length of the CDR3 is 17 residues. Germline V gives CDR1 SGHTA, CDR2 FQGNSA. Trimming pared 4 bases from V and 0 bases from J, leaving 15 bases between. In DNA, the CDR3 is TGTGCCAGCAGCTCACGGACAGAATTTGCAACTAATGAAAAACTGTTTTTT. Protein product: CASSSRTEFATNEKLFF.

V gene TRBV7-6 combines with J gene TRBJ1-1; TRBD1 might be the D (6 bases). The CDR3 is 12 amino acids. Germline V gene data show CDR1 as SGHVS and CDR2 as FNYEAQ. V was pared by 2 bases and J by 7 bases, with 8 bases between. CDR3 bases: TGTGCCAGCAGCTTACTACAGGGTGAAGCTTTCTTT. It specifies CASSLLQGEAFF.